The text below deals with one T cell receptor beta chain. This sample was included in a study of cytomegalovirus exposure and HLA in healthy donors. At collection, donors were nominally healthy, but unrecorded immune exposures were probable. The CDR3 is 14 amino acids. With 4 bases removed from V and 2 bases from J, the gap between germline ends came to 12 bases. CDR1 is GTSNPN and CDR2 is SVGIG in the germline V gene (reference sequence). The PCR employed 60 Vbeta primers together with 13 Jbeta primers. Generated by immunoSEQ multiplex PCR, the TCRdb table keeps only in-frame clones and is missing some. The sample includes 120,000 or so clones, 83% seen only once; the top ten take approximately 3.5%.

This sequence was found in a woman in her thirties or forties in good health and CMV-seropositive. Sequencing was performed on PBMCs. V and J are TRBV30 and TRBJ2-1, with D possibly being TRBD1 (5 bases). This CDR3 reads CAWNQGRAYNEQFF. For the CDR3, the DNA is TGTGCCTGGAACCAGGGTAGGGCCTACAATGAGCAGTTCTTC. Together with reference TRBV30 and TRBJ2-1, the CDR3 gives the full variable domain: SQTIHQWPATLVQPVGSPLSLECTVEGTSNPNLYWYRQAAGRGLQLLFYSVGIGQISSEVPQNLSASRPQDRQFILSSKKLLLSDSGFYLCAWNQGRAYNEQFFGPGTRLTVL.